The rows below give T cell receptor beta chains drawn from one sample of a study of blood T cell repertoires in COVID-19. This table comes from immunoSEQ multiplex PCR, and its TCRdb copy is limited to in-frame clones, with some not included. The top ten hold approximately 4.8% of the sample, which has about 220,000 clones, around 82% seen once. The sample consisted of PBMCs or T cells enriched from blood (not recorded which). Every receptor here comes from a woman in her fifties or sixties who had been exposed to COVID-19. The CDR3 runs from the conserved cysteine through the conserved F or W. D genes are given only for firm matches. Size tells how often a clone was seen (once, few, many) or the class of an expanded clone, and some rows leave it out.

J | D | V | size | CDR3 | DNA
TRBJ2-5 | TRBD2 | TRBV29-1 | - | CSVDKRGGGGLKTQYF | TGCAGCGTAGATAAGCGGGGGGGTGGAGGGTTGAAGACCCAGTACTTC
TRBJ2-3 | TRBD2 | TRBV9 | few | CASSLRGSSTDTQYF | TGTGCCAGCAGCCTGCGGGGGTCTAGCACAGATACGCAGTATTTT
TRBJ2-3 | TRBD2 | TRBV4-1 | - | CASSQDGAGGGRKDTQYF | TGCGCCAGCAGCCAAGATGGAGCGGGGGGCGGTCGTAAAGATACGCAGTATTTT
TRBJ2-5 | - | TRBV9 | few | CASSPKESAWRETQYF | TGTGCCAGCAGCCCCAAGGAGAGCGCCTGGCGGGAGACCCAGTACTTC
TRBJ1-1 | - | TRBV29-1 | few | CSVKSRAEAFF | TGCAGCGTTAAAAGTCGGGCTGAAGCTTTCTTT
TRBJ2-7 | TRBD2 | TRBV10-3 | - | CAISDPRLARYEQYF | TGTGCCATCAGTGACCCCAGACTAGCCCGTTACGAGCAGTACTTC
TRBJ2-7 | - | TRBV2 | - | CASSKGRGEQYF | TGTGCCAGCAGCAAAGGGAGAGGCGAGCAGTACTTC
TRBJ1-1 | TRBD1 | TRBV28 | - | CASTGTANTEAFF | TGTGCCAGCACCGGGACAGCGAACACTGAAGCTTTCTTT
TRBJ2-7 | - | TRBV2 | once | CARGLGGEQYF | TGTGCCAGAGGGTTAGGGGGCGAGCAGTACTTC
TRBJ2-7 | - | TRBV6-5 | - | CASSRVFADYEQYF | TGTGCCAGCAGTCGGGTTTTTGCCGACTACGAGCAGTACTTC
TRBJ1-1 | - | TRBV7-8 | - | CASSLVGGRTEAFF | TGTGCCAGCAGCTTAGTGGGGGGAAGGACTGAAGCTTTCTTT
TRBJ1-6 | - | TRBV10-2 | - | CASNAGQNSPLHF | TGCGCCAGCAACGCAGGGCAGAACTCACCCCTCCACTTT
TRBJ1-1 | - | TRBV12-3/TRBV12-4 | - | CASRAKADTEAFF | TGTGCCAGCAGGGCCAAAGCGGACACTGAAGCTTTCTTT
TRBJ2-7 | - | TRBV5-4 | - | CASSLFAGEQYF | TGTGCCAGCAGCTTGTTCGCGGGCGAGCAGTACTTC
TRBJ2-7 | - | TRBV11-2 | - | CASSFFDREAYEQYF | TGTGCCAGCAGCTTCTTTGACAGGGAGGCCTACGAGCAGTACTTC
TRBJ2-1 | - | TRBV11-2 | few | CASSEAGVREQFF | TGTGCCAGCAGCGAAGCAGGGGTGAGGGAGCAGTTCTTC
TRBJ1-1 | - | TRBV6-2/TRBV6-3 | - | CASSRDTEAFF | TGTGCCAGCAGTCGGGACACTGAAGCTTTCTTT
TRBJ1-2 | - | TRBV30 | - | CAWSRRPGLNYGYTF | TGTGCCTGGAGCAGAAGGCCAGGTCTAAACTATGGCTACACCTTC
TRBJ1-3 | - | TRBV7-2 | - | CASSFISGNTIYF | TGTGCCAGCAGCTTTATCTCTGGAAACACCATATATTTT
TRBJ1-2 | - | TRBV29-1 | once | CSVGVTGKSNYGYTF | TGCAGCGTTGGAGTAACAGGGAAATCTAACTATGGCTACACCTTC
TRBJ1-1 | - | TRBV11-2 | - | CASERVSNTEAFF | TGTGCCAGCGAACGGGTTTCGAACACTGAAGCTTTCTTT
TRBJ1-2 | - | TRBV7-2 | - | CASSRGGSNYGYTF | TGTGCCAGCAGCCGGGGGGGGTCTAACTATGGCTACACCTTC
TRBJ1-4 | - | TRBV6-1 | - | CASRGANKKLFF | TGTGCCAGCCGTGGAGCCAACAAAAAACTGTTTTTT
TRBJ1-2 | - | TRBV30 | - | CAWGSRYGYTF | TGTGCCTGGGGCTCTCGCTATGGCTACACCTTC
TRBJ1-1 | - | TRBV3-1/TRBV3-2 | once | CASSQERLNTEAFF | TGTGCCAGCAGCCAAGAACGGTTGAACACTGAAGCTTTCTTT
TRBJ1-1 | TRBD1 | TRBV6-2/TRBV6-3 | - | CASSIMGQHTEAFF | TGTGCCAGCAGTATAATGGGACAGCACACTGAAGCTTTCTTT
TRBJ1-2 | - | TRBV11-2 | - | CASSLERGANYGYTF | TGTGCCAGCAGCTTAGAACGGGGGGCAAACTATGGCTACACCTTC
TRBJ1-1 | TRBD1 | TRBV12-3/TRBV12-4 | - | CASSSTGATFF | TGTGCCAGCAGTTCGACAGGGGCGACTTTCTTT
TRBJ2-1 | - | TRBV4-3 | - | CASSQELARQRNEQFF | TGCGCCAGCAGCCAAGAGTTAGCGCGGCAACGGAATGAGCAGTTCTTC
TRBJ1-1 | - | TRBV30 | - | CAWSAGNGPTEAFF | TGTGCCTGGAGTGCGGGGAACGGTCCTACTGAAGCTTTCTTT
TRBJ2-7 | TRBD1 | TRBV5-1 | - | CASSSTGGTYEQYF | TGCGCCAGCAGCTCGACAGGGGGCACCTACGAGCAGTACTTC
TRBJ1-1 | - | TRBV5-4 | - | CASSWRGYTEAFF | TGTGCCAGCAGCTGGCGGGGGTACACTGAAGCTTTCTTT
TRBJ1-5 | TRBD1 | TRBV10-1 | - | CASTTGAGSNQPQHF | TGCGCCAGCACTACAGGGGCCGGAAGCAATCAGCCCCAGCATTTT
TRBJ1-1 | - | TRBV6-5 | - | CASSYSTGKRTEAFF | TGTGCCAGCAGTTACTCGACAGGAAAGAGGACTGAAGCTTTCTTT
TRBJ1-5 | - | TRBV28 | - | CASSLGGIRQPQHF | TGTGCCAGCAGTTTAGGAGGGATTAGGCAGCCCCAGCATTTT
TRBJ2-1 | TRBD2 | TRBV6-5 | - | CASSPAGGGEQFF | TGTGCCAGCAGTCCTGCTGGGGGGGGTGAGCAGTTCTTC
TRBJ1-2 | - | TRBV20-1 | - | CSATGDYGYTF | TGCAGTGCTACAGGGGACTATGGCTACACCTTC
TRBJ2-3 | TRBD2 | TRBV30 | once | CAWSTGTSGHTQYF | TGTGCCTGGAGTACCGGGACTAGTGGCCATACGCAGTATTTT
TRBJ2-3 | - | TRBV5-1 | - | CASSLAGNADTQYF | TGCGCCAGCAGCTTGGCGGGGAACGCAGATACGCAGTATTTT
TRBJ2-4 | - | TRBV14 | - | CASSFLGTPVTTKNIQYF | TGTGCCAGCAGCTTCCTCGGGACACCCGTCACTACCAAAAACATTCAGTACTTC
TRBJ2-3 | - | TRBV20-1 | once | CSAKRQFTQYF | TGCAGTGCAAAACGACAGTTTACGCAGTATTTT
TRBJ2-3 | - | TRBV2 | - | CAGGAETDTQYF | TGTGCCGGCGGGGCAGAGACAGATACGCAGTATTTT
TRBJ1-2 | TRBD1 | TRBV28 | - | CASSPGTGGGYTF | TGTGCCAGCAGTCCCGGGACAGGGGGTGGCTACACCTTC